This is a list of T cell receptor beta chains from one sample in a study of OX40 agonist ivuxolimab in advanced cancers. Sequenced by immunoSEQ multiplex PCR; TCRdb stores in-frame clones only, minus some. In the table there are around 95,000 clones, approximately 91% of which are singletons. The source material was CD4+ or CD8+ T cells sorted from blood, sampled in a trial of the OX40 agonist ivuxolimab. The receptor source for this set is an adult with an advanced solid tumor such as melanoma, head and neck, liver or kidney cancer. Each CDR3 is given with its conserved first and last residue. The D gene is left open where the match is weak. Rows give clone size only sometimes, using once, few, many, or a class for an expanded clone.

j_gene,d_gene,abundance,v_gene,CDR3nt,CDR3aa
TRBJ1-5,-,-,TRBV6-1,TGTGCCAGCAGTGAAGCAGGGGTTAGCAATCAGCCCCAGCATTTT,CASSEAGVSNQPQHF
TRBJ2-3,TRBD2,-,TRBV4-2,TGTGCCAGCAGCCAAGAAGGCGGGGGGACAGATACGCAGTATTTT,CASSQEGGGTDTQYF
TRBJ2-5,-,-,TRBV18,TGTGCCAGCTCACCCACCCCGGAGACCCAGTACTTC,CASSPTPETQYF
TRBJ2-1,TRBD2,-,TRBV10-1,TGCGCCAGCAGCGAGGCCCTAGCGGACTCCTACAATGAGCAGTTCTTC,CASSEALADSYNEQFF
TRBJ1-2,TRBD1,-,TRBV15,TGTGCCACCAGCGGGGGGGGACAGGTTTACTATGGCTACACCTTC,CATSGGGQVYYGYTF
TRBJ2-7,-,-,TRBV11-2,TGTGCCAGCAGCTCCGGTAGGTCGCTCACCTACGAGCAGTACTTC,CASSSGRSLTYEQYF
TRBJ2-4,-,-,TRBV19,TGTGCCAGTAGTGCTCCCGCTGGAGGGCGAAACATTCAGTACTTC,CASSAPAGGRNIQYF
TRBJ1-1,-,-,TRBV13,TGTGCCAGCAGCCACAGAGAAACACTGAACACTGAAGCTTTCTTT,CASSHRETLNTEAFF
TRBJ2-1,TRBD1,-,TRBV18,TGTGCCAGCTCAGAAATCTCCGGGACAGGAGGCTACAATGAGCAGTTCTTC,CASSEISGTGGYNEQFF
TRBJ2-7,TRBD1,-,TRBV7-9,TGTGCCAGCAGCTTAGGGACAGGGGGCTCCTACGAGCAGTACTTC,CASSLGTGGSYEQYF
TRBJ2-7,-,once,TRBV21-1,TGTGCCAGCAGCTCCCAAGGGTCCGACTGGCCCTACGAGCAGTACTTC,CASSSQGSDWPYEQYF
TRBJ2-6,TRBD1,-,TRBV18,TGTGCCAGCTCACCACCTCCCGGTCAGGGGGCGATCGGGGCCAACGTCCTGACTTTC,CASSPPPGQGAIGANVLTF
TRBJ2-7,-,-,TRBV19,TGTGCCAGTAGTCGAGGAAGGGACACCTACGAGCAGTACTTC,CASSRGRDTYEQYF
TRBJ2-7,TRBD1,-,TRBV18,TGTGCCAGCTCACGGGGACAGGATACCTACGAGCAGTACTTC,CASSRGQDTYEQYF
TRBJ2-3,TRBD2,-,TRBV19,TGTGCCAGTAGTTCGGGAGGAGGGGCAGATACGCAGTATTTT,CASSSGGGADTQYF
TRBJ2-3,-,-,TRBV18,TGTGCCAGCTCACCACCCGGGGGCACAGATACGCAGTATTTT,CASSPPGGTDTQYF
TRBJ1-5,-,-,TRBV19,TGTGCCAGTAGTATAAGGCAGGCTAGCAATCAGCCCCAGCATTTT,CASSIRQASNQPQHF
TRBJ2-7,TRBD2,-,TRBV2,TGTGCCAGCAGTGACAGGGTAGGAGCGGGACCGAGCGAGCAGTACTTC,CASSDRVGAGPSEQYF
TRBJ2-1,TRBD2,-,TRBV7-2,TGTGCCAGCAGCTTCGACACTTCTTACGGGAGGGAGTTCTTC,CASSFDTSYGREFF
TRBJ1-2,-,-,TRBV18,TGTGCCAGCTCGGAGGGTTTGGATGGCTACACCTTC,CASSEGLDGYTF
TRBJ2-7,-,-,TRBV5-1,TGCGCCAGCAGCCTAGAAAATCTCTACGAGCAGTACTTC,CASSLENLYEQYF
TRBJ1-5,-,-,TRBV28,TGTGCCGTGGGTCAGCCCCAGCATTTT,CAVGQPQHF
TRBJ2-2,TRBD1,-,TRBV5-1,TGCGCCAGCAGCTCAGGACAGGGTAACACCGGGGAGCTGTTTTTT,CASSSGQGNTGELFF
TRBJ2-3,TRBD2,-,TRBV5-4,TGTGCCAGCAGCTTGGCATCCAGCGGGGGGGCCTTAGATACGCAGTATTTT,CASSLASSGGALDTQYF
TRBJ1-4,-,once,TRBV2,TGTGCCAGCAGCCTTCAGGAAAAACTGTTTTTT,CASSLQEKLFF
TRBJ2-3,-,-,TRBV7-5,TGTGTCAGAAGCTTAGGGACTAGCGGAAGCACAGATACGCAGTATTTT,CVRSLGTSGSTDTQYF
TRBJ1-6,TRBD1,-,TRBV5-1,TGCGCCAGCAGCGTACAGGGGGTGAACAATAATTCACCCCTCCACTTT,CASSVQGVNNNSPLHF
TRBJ2-5,-,once,TRBV18,TGTGCCAGCTCAGCGGACAGTCAAGAGACCCAGTACTTC,CASSADSQETQYF
TRBJ1-2,-,once,TRBV28,TGTGCCAGCAGTTTAGGTCAGGTCCGCTATGGCTACACCTTC,CASSLGQVRYGYTF
TRBJ1-5,-,-,TRBV2,TGTGCCAGCATTGGGGTCCCTGGCAATCAGCCCCAGCATTTT,CASIGVPGNQPQHF
TRBJ1-2,TRBD1,-,TRBV27,TGTGCCAGCAGTTTATCTCCAGGGGGCGGATATGGCTACACCTTC,CASSLSPGGGYGYTF
TRBJ2-3,TRBD2,-,TRBV27,TGTGCCAGCAGTTTAGGACTAGCGGGCGTATCAGATACGCAGTATTTT,CASSLGLAGVSDTQYF
TRBJ2-7,-,-,TRBV6-6,TGTGCCAGCAGTTACTCGGGGCAGTCCTACGAGCAGTACTTC,CASSYSGQSYEQYF
TRBJ1-5,TRBD1,-,TRBV19,TGTGCCAGTAGCGACGCGGGCAGGGGGCGAAGTCAGCCCCAGCATTTT,CASSDAGRGRSQPQHF
TRBJ1-1,-,-,TRBV7-9,TGTGCCAGCAGCAATAACCGGGGAGGGCAAGCTTTCTTT,CASSNNRGGQAFF
TRBJ2-7,TRBD2,-,TRBV27,TGTGCCAGCATCGCGCGAGGACTAGCAAAGAGCTCCTACGAGCAGTACTTC,CASIARGLAKSSYEQYF
TRBJ2-7,TRBD1,-,TRBV7-9,TGTGCCAGCAGCTTCGGGACAGCCTCCTACGAGCAGTACTTC,CASSFGTASYEQYF
TRBJ1-3,-,-,TRBV30,TGTGCCTACGACAGGAGCTCTGGAAACACCATATATTTT,CAYDRSSGNTIYF
TRBJ2-3,-,-,TRBV5-1,TGCGCCAGCAGCCCTGGGCAGTCGGAAGATACGCAGTATTTT,CASSPGQSEDTQYF
TRBJ2-5,-,-,TRBV5-4,TGTGCCAGCAGCCAGGAGGCCCAGCGGGAGACCCAGTACTTC,CASSQEAQRETQYF
TRBJ2-1,TRBD2,-,TRBV2,TGTGCCAGCAGTGCACCCCATCCGACAGGGAGAACTAGCGGGAGGGCGGACAATGAGCAGTTCTTC,CASSAPHPTGRTSGRADNEQFF
TRBJ2-1,TRBD1,once,TRBV5-8,TGTGCCAGCAGCGCCCTCGGGACAGGGACCCCCAATGAGCAGTTCTTC,CASSALGTGTPNEQFF
TRBJ2-1,TRBD2,once,TRBV4-1,TGCGCCAGCAGCCAACCTCCCTTGCGGGGGAACAATGAGCAGTTCTTC,CASSQPPLRGNNEQFF
TRBJ2-2,-,-,TRBV6-1,TGTGCCAGCAGTGAAATTCAGGGACCCGGGGAGCTGTTTTTT,CASSEIQGPGELFF
TRBJ1-3,-,-,TRBV6-5,TGTGCCAGCAGCCTTGGACAGAGCTCTGGAAACACCATATATTTT,CASSLGQSSGNTIYF